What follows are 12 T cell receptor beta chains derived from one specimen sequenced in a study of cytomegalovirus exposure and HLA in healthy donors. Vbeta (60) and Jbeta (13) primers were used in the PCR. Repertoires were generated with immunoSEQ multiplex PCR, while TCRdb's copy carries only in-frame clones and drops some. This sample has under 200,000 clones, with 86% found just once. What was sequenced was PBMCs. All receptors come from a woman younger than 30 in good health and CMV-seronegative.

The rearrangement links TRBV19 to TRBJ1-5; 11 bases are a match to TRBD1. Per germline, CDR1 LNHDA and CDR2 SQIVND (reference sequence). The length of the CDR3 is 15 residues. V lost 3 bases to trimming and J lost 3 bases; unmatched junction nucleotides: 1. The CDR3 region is CASSMDRGPNQPQHF. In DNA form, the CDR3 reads TGTGCCAGTAGTATGGACAGGGGGCCCAATCAGCCCCAGCATTTT.

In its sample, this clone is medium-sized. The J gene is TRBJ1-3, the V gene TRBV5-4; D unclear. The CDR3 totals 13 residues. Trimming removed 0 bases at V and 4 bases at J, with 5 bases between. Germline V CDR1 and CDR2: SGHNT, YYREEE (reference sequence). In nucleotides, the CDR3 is TGTGCCAGCAGCTTGGCCCAGGGAAACACCATATATTTT. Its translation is CASSLAQGNTIYF.

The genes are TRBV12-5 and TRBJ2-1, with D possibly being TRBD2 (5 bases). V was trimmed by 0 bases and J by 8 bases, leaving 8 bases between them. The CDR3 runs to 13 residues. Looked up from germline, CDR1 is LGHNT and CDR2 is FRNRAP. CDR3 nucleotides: TGTGCTAGTGGTTTGGTCTTGGGAGATGAGCAGTTCTTC. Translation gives CASGLVLGDEQFF.

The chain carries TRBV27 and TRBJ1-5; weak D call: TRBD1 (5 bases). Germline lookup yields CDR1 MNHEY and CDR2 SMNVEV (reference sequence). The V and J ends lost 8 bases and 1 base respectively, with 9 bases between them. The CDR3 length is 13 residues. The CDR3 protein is CASGGYSNQPQHF. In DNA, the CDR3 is TGTGCCAGCGGGGGGTACAGCAATCAGCCCCAGCATTTT.

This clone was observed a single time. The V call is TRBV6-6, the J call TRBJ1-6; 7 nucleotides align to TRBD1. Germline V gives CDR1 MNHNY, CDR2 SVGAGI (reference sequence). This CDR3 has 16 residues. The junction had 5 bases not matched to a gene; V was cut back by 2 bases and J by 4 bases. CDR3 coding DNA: TGTGCCAGCAGTTACACAGGGGCGACTTATAATTCACCCCTCCACTTT. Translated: CASSYTGATYNSPLHF.

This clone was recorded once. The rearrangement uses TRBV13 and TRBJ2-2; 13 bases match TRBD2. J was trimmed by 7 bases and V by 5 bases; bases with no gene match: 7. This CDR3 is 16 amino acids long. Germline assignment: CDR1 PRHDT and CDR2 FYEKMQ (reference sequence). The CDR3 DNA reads TGTGCCAGCAGCCCCCGACTAGCGGGAGGACTCGGGGAGCTGTTTTTT. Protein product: CASSPRLAGGLGELFF.

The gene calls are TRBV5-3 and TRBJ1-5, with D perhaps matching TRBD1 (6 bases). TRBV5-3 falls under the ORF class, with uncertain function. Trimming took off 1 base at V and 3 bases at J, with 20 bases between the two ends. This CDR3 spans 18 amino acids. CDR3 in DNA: TGTGCCAGAAGCTTGTTACTCAGGGGTAAAAATGACAATCAGCCCCAGCATTTT. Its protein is CARSLLLRGKNDNQPQHF.

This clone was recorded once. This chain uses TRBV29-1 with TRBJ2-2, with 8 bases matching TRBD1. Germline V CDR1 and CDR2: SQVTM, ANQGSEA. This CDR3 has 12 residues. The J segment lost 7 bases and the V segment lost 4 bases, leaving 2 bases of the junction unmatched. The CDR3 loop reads CSVGTGNGELFF. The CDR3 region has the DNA TGCAGCGTTGGGACAGGGAACGGGGAGCTGTTTTTT.

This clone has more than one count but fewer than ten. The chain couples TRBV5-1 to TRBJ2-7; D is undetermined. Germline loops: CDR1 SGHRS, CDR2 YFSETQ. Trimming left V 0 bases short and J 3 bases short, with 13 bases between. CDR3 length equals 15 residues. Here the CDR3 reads CASSLATGPNYEQYF. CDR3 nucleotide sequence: TGCGCCAGCAGCTTGGCTACTGGGCCCAACTACGAGCAGTACTTC.

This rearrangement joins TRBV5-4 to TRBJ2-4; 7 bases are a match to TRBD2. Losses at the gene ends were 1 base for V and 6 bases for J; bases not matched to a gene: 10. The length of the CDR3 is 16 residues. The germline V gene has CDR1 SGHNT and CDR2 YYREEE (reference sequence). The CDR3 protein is CASSLQSGIEGNIQYF. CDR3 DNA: TGTGCCAGCAGCTTGCAAAGCGGGATTGAAGGAAACATTCAGTACTTC.

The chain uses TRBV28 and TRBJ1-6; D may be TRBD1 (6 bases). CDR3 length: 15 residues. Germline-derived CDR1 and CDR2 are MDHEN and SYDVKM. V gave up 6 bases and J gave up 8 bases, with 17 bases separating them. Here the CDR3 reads CASRPEQGEDSPLHF. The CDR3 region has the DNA TGTGCCAGCAGGCCCGAACAGGGTGAGGATTCACCCCTCCACTTT.

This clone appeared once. CDR3 nucleotide sequence: TGTGCCAGCAGCTTAAGAGGGGGGGGCACAGATACGCAGTATTTT. It encodes CASSLRGGGTDTQYF. This chain uses TRBV11-3 with TRBJ2-3; a weak D match, TRBD2 (7 bases). Germline CDR1 SGHNT, CDR2 YENEEA. The CDR3 is 15 amino acids. Trimming shortened V by 2 bases and J by 1 base, and 10 bases separated the two germline ends.